The clone carrying this T cell receptor (beta chain) was seen repeatedly, ten times or more. Unique molecular identifiers were incorporated into the prepared TCRbeta library. TCRdb processed the PCR reads anew with MiXCR; each CDR3 protein has one entry. The data contain about 610,000 distinct CDR3 sequences, 10% of them singletons. The data are from a study of T-cell reconstitution after alpha-beta-depleted transplantation in children. Germline CDR1 is LGHDT and CDR2 is YNNKEL (reference sequence). V lost 0 bases to trimming and J lost 10 bases, with 14 bases between them. CDR3 size: 14 residues. The genes are TRBV3-1 and TRBJ2-3; tentatively, D is TRBD2 (6 bases). The clonotype comes from a human donor who donated a stem cell graft to a child with acute myeloid leukemia. The sample consisted of PBMCs from the stem cell graft donor, taken from the stem cell graft. CDR3 nucleotides: TGTGCCAGCAGCCAAGACGGGAGAAGGTCGGCGCAGTATTTT. This gives the protein CASSQDGRRSAQYF.